A selection of T cell receptor beta chains follows, all from one sample in a study of blood T cells in healthy people across ages. From the 5' RACE reads, TCRdb called clonotypes with MiXCR, one entry per CDR3 protein. The sample consists of 1.2 million to 1.5 million distinct CDR3 sequences, about 43% of them appearing once. The sample comprised blood. Every receptor here comes from a young woman in good health. CDR3s leave out the opening cysteine and the closing phenylalanine or tryptophan.

CDR3 length | J gene | V gene | CDR3 protein
11 | TRBJ2-3 | TRBV3-1 | ASSQEHTDTQY
13 | TRBJ2-7 | TRBV20-1 | SASSMTSQIYEQY
12 | TRBJ2-1 | TRBV10-3 | AISVHQMNNEQF
12 | TRBJ2-3 | TRBV20-1 | SALGQLRTDTQY
12 | TRBJ2-5 | TRBV12-3/TRBV12-4 | ASSVTPFSQAQY
14 | TRBJ1-1 | TRBV6-1 | ASSEAGGLMNTEAF
13 | TRBJ2-7 | TRBV6-6 | ASTKAGTIAYEQY
10 | TRBJ2-1 | TRBV5-1 | ASSPRGWEQF
12 | TRBJ1-1 | TRBV7-9 | ASSLQQEMGMAF
9 | TRBJ1-1 | TRBV29-1 | SVEAGGATF
11 | TRBJ2-1 | TRBV12-3/TRBV12-4 | ASSRGQGNEQF
13 | TRBJ2-7 | TRBV4-1 | ASSEEERGIYEQY
11 | TRBJ2-1 | TRBV19 | ASTELAGVEQF
11 | TRBJ2-2 | TRBV6-2/TRBV6-3 | ASSDRVTGELF
15 | TRBJ2-5 | TRBV5-1 | ASSMLGLAGFQETQY
13 | TRBJ2-5 | TRBV2 | ASSETRGAQETQY
14 | TRBJ2-5 | TRBV7-2 | ASSPALVVGEETQY
14 | TRBJ2-7 | TRBV6-1 | ASSTGLAGGIYEQY
10 | TRBJ1-1 | TRBV20-1 | SGEMMNTEAF
17 | TRBJ2-3 | TRBV5-1 | ASSPRKTLAGGGTDTQY
13 | TRBJ2-7 | TRBV12-3/TRBV12-4 | ASSSSAGSPYEQY
11 | TRBJ1-1 | TRBV10-3 | AISEVGGGEAF
12 | TRBJ2-7 | TRBV6-1 | ASRGERGTYEQY
14 | TRBJ2-1 | TRBV15 | ATSRGGTVPYNEQF
12 | TRBJ2-3 | TRBV5-1 | ASSPDRGADTQY
13 | TRBJ1-5 | TRBV15 | ATSRDLGGNQPQH
12 | TRBJ2-5 | TRBV20-1 | SARDHTGHNEQY
11 | TRBJ2-3 | TRBV12-3/TRBV12-4 | ASSVGEANTQY
11 | TRBJ2-3 | TRBV12-5 | NPWAGGTDTQY
9 | TRBJ1-5 | TRBV2 | ASSQVEAQH
14 | TRBJ1-2 | TRBV6-2/TRBV6-3 | ASSYGKSPTNYGYT
15 | . | TRBV7-8 | ASSLGRREKRLNEQY
13 | TRBJ2-1 | TRBV29-1 | SALPGLAGGREQF
12 | TRBJ2-1 | TRBV18 | ASSPQGPYNEQF
12 | TRBJ1-5 | TRBV4-1 | ASSLKSGIQPQH
10 | TRBJ1-4 | TRBV12-3/TRBV12-4 | ASSPFGEKLF
13 | TRBJ1-1 | TRBV4-1 | ASSSQTGLNTEAF
14 | TRBJ1-2 | TRBV6-6 | ASSFNPGQGLGGYT
13 | TRBJ2-3 | TRBV4-1 | ASSPKSASTDTQY
14 | TRBJ2-1 | TRBV3-1 | ASSHVSKTSYNEQF
10 | TRBJ1-2 | TRBV29-1 | SLREANYGYT
14 | TRBJ2-1 | TRBV5-4 | ASSRGGLVVYGEQF
13 | TRBJ1-6 | TRBV28 | ASSPAKGKNSPLH
15 | TRBJ2-1 | TRBV9 | ASSVGSAGYSYNEQF
13 | TRBJ2-3 | TRBV7-9 | ASSLVGLEADTQY
15 | TRBJ2-3 | TRBV6-4 | ASSQHAAGGSTDTQY